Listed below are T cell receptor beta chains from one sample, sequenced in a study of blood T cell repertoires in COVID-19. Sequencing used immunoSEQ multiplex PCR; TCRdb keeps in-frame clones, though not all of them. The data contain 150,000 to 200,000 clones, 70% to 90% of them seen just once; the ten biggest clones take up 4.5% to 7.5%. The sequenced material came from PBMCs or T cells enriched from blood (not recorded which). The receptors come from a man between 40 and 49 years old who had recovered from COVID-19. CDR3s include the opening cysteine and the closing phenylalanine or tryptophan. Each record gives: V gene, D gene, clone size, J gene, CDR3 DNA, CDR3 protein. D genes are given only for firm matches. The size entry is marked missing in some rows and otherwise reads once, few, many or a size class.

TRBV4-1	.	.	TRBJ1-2	TGCGCCAGCAGCCAAGGAAGCCTCGAGGGCTATGGCTACACCTTC	CASSQGSLEGYGYTF
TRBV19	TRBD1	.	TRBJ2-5	TGTGCCAGTAGTTGGGGACAGGGGGAGACCCAGTACTTC	CASSWGQGETQYF
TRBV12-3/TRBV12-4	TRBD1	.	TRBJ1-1	TGTGCCAGCAGTTCCGGGACAGCCGTAGAAGCTTTCTTT	CASSSGTAVEAFF
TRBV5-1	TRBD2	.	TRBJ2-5	TGCGCCAGCAGCTTGGCCGGCGAGGGAGCGGGGGGAAAAGAGACCCAGTACTTC	CASSLAGEGAGGKETQYF
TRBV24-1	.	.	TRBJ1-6	TGTGCCACCAGTGATGCGACCCGGGGTTCACCCCTCCACTTT	CATSDATRGSPLHF
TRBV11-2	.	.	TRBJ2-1	TGTGCCAGCAGCCGCGGGGGCAGCTCTTACAATGAGCAGTTCTTC	CASSRGGSSYNEQFF
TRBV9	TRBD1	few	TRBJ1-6	TGTGCCAGCAGCGCGACAGGGGGAAATTCACCCCTCCACTTT	CASSATGGNSPLHF
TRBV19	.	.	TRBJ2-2	TGTGCCAGTAGTAATCCAAGGACACGGAACACCGGGGAGCTGTTTTTT	CASSNPRTRNTGELFF
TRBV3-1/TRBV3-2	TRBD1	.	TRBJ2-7	TGTGCCAGCAGCCAACCAGGACAGGGGGGCGACGAGCAGTACTTC	CASSQPGQGGDEQYF
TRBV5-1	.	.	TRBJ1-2	TGCGCCAGCAGGTCGCCAGCTAACTATGGCTACACCTTC	CASRSPANYGYTF
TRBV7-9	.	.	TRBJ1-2	TGTGCCAGCAGCTTCCCGACAGAGTTAGGCTACACCTTC	CASSFPTELGYTF
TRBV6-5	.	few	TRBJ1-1	TGTGCCAGCAGTAGAAAAGGGGGCACTGAAGCTTTCTTT	CASSRKGGTEAFF
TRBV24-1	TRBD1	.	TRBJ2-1	TGTGCCACCAGTGACCCCTCGGACAGGGGCGGCAATGAGCAGTTCTTC	CATSDPSDRGGNEQFF
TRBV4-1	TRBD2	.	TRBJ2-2	TGCGCCAGCAGACCCGGGAGGGTTTTGGACACCGGGGAGCTGTTTTTT	CASRPGRVLDTGELFF
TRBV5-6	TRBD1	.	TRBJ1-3	TGTGCCAGCAGTTTAACCTATGTGGGACAGGGAAACACCATATATTTT	CASSLTYVGQGNTIYF
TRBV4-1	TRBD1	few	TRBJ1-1	TGCGCCAGCAGCCAAGTACTTCGCCGGCCTGACAGGGAGAACACTGAAGCTTTCTTT	CASSQVLRRPDRENTEAFF
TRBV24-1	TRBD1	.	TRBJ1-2	TGTGCCACCAGTGGCCCCCGGGACAGCTCTGGCTACACCTTC	CATSGPRDSSGYTF
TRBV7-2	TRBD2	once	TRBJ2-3	TGTGCCAGCAGCTTCCTCCGGGGGGGCCGGAATACGCAGTATTTT	CASSFLRGGRNTQYF
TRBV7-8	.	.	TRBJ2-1	TGTGCCAGCAGCTTAGACAGGGCAAACTACAATGAGCAGTTCTTC	CASSLDRANYNEQFF
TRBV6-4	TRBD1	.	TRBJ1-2	TGTGCCAGCCGTCCCGGGACAGGCGGCTACACCTTC	CASRPGTGGYTF
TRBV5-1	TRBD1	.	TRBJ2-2	TGCGCCAGCAGCCCGGGACAGACAAACGGGGAGCTGTTTTTT	CASSPGQTNGELFF
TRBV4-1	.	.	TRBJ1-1	TGCGCCAGCAGCCAAGCCTCCGCTCCGGGAAACACTGAAGCTTTCTTT	CASSQASAPGNTEAFF
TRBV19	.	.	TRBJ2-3	TGTGCCAGTAGTATAGACCCAGGGGCGGGGGGCACAGATACGCAGTATTTT	CASSIDPGAGGTDTQYF
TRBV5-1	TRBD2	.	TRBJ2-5	TGCGCCAGCAGCTCCGGACTAGCGGGGGCGGTACAAGAGACCCAGTACTTC	CASSSGLAGAVQETQYF
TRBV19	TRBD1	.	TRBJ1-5	TGTGCCATCGACGGACAGGGGTTCAATCAGCCCCAGCATTTT	CAIDGQGFNQPQHF